The present T cell receptor (beta chain) was sequenced within a study of blood T cell repertoires in COVID-19. On the study more broadly: There were acute and convalescent COVID-19 samples, and they came from the United States, Italy and Spain. PBMCs, B-cell-depleted T cells, or T cells were the source of the cDNA or gDNA that made up the material.

The CDR3 totals 15 residues. The germline gives CDR1 SGHTA, CDR2 FQGTGA. V lost 3 bases to trimming and J lost 2 bases, with 12 bases between them. This clone was recorded only once. Original methodology: Cell counts per sample came from amplifying reference gene primers. Profiled with immunoSEQ multiplex PCR; TCRdb holds only in-frame clones, not every one. From that table come the V and J calls and clone size; the DNA was used to work out D and trimming. The sample includes about 670,000 clones, around 90% of them seen just once. The V gene is TRBV7-3, the J gene TRBJ2-3; a weak D match, TRBD1 (6 bases). This sequence was found in a woman aged 18-29 years with acute or convalescent COVID-19. The sample taken for sequencing was peripheral blood. The chain's CDR3 is CASSFQQGSTDTQYF. CDR3 nucleotides: TGTGCCAGCAGCTTTCAACAGGGCTCCACAGATACGCAGTATTTT.